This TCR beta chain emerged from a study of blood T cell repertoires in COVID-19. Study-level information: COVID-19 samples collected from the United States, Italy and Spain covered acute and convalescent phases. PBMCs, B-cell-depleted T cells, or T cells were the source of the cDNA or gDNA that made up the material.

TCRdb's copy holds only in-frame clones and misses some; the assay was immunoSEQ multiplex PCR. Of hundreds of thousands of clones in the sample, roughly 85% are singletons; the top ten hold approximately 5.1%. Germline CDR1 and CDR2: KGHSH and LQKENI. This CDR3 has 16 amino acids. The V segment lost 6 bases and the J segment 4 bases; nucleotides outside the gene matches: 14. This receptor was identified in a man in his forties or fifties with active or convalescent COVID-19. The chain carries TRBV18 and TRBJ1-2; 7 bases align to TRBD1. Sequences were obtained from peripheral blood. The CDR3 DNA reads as TGTGCCAGCTCCCGAGCCATTTCAGACAGGGCCTATGGCTACACCTTC. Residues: CASSRAISDRAYGYTF.